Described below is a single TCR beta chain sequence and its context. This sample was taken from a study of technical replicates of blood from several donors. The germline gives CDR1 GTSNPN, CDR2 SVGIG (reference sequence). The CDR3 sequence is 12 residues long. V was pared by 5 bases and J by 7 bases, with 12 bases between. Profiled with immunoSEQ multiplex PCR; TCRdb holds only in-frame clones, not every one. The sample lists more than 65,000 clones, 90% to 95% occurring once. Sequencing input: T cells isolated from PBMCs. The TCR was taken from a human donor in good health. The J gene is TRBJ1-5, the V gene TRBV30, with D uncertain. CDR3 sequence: CAWGSLKQPQHF. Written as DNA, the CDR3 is TGTGCCTGGGGGAGCTTAAAACAGCCCCAGCATTTT. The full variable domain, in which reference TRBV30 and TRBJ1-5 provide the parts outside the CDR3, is SQTIHQWPATLVQPVGSPLSLECTVEGTSNPNLYWYRQAAGRGLQLLFYSVGIGQISSEVPQNLSASRPQDRQFILSSKKLLLSDSGFYLCAWGSLKQPQHFGDGTRLSIL.